This T cell receptor beta chain was sequenced in a study of shared clonotypes between healthy human individuals. CDR3 size: 16 residues. V lost 4 bases and J lost 0, with 14 bases in between. Germline CDR1 and CDR2: SGDLS and YYNGEE. Study-level results: The sole specimen, blood, was sampled, and tissue repertoires likely differ. Of the naive CD4 clonotypes, 4% to 5% were shared across four donors.

This table comes from immunoSEQ multiplex PCR, and its TCRdb copy is limited to in-frame clones, with some not included. The sample consists of 2.5 million or so clones, approximately 90% of them appearing once. With respect to this clone: Its antigen is undetermined.

V gene TRBV9 combines with J gene TRBJ1-3; unclear D gene. This sequence was found in a man between 18 and 29 years old in good health. The sample consisted of naive CD4+ T cells sorted from blood. Subset reported: CD45RA+ positively selected. CDR3 in amino acids: CASSRNDLSSGNTIYF. DNA of the CDR3: TGTGCCAGCAGCCGTAACGACTTAAGCTCTGGAAACACCATATATTTT.